The clone carrying this TCR beta chain came up a few times. What it binds is unknown. This CDR3 region has 16 residues. CDR1 is SGHNT and CDR2 is YENEEA in the germline V gene. V shed 7 bases and J 2 bases; nucleotides not matched to a gene: 7. The data stem from a study of T-cell memory formation after mild COVID-19. Study-wide context: Each donor largely had its own TCR clusters.

Libraries for TCRalpha and TCRbeta carried sample barcodes and unique molecular identifiers via 5'RACE. TCRdb ran MiXCR on the 5' RACE reads and lists one entry per CDR3 protein. The top ten hold approximately 8.4% of the sample, which has hundreds of thousands of distinct CDR3 sequences, about 20% seen once. Study observations and caveats: Researchers report contracting CD4+ clones mostly in CM and EM, with CD8+ clones in EMRA.

Source material: PBMCs or a T cell subset sorted from them (not recorded which). This chain joins TRBV11-3 and TRBJ2-1; TRBD2 agrees at 11 bases. The sequence was collected from an adult woman who had mild COVID-19 (a few samples of this study predate the infection). Cell type and time point are not known. Here the CDR3 reads CASTELTSGTYNEQFF. Written as DNA, the CDR3 is TGTGCCAGCACCGAACTGACTAGCGGGACCTACAATGAGCAGTTCTTC.